The 15 T cell receptor delta chains in this list originate from one sample, sequenced in a study of gamma-delta T cells after stem cell transplantation. TCRdb re-identified clones in the RT-PCR reads via CATT. Of 15,000 to 17,000 delta-chain clones detected, 9.4% appear once; the ten largest clones hold about 60%. Sequences were obtained from gamma-delta T cells. These receptors all come from a human donor. It is not recorded whose cells these are; they may come from a transplant donor.

Worth noting for this clone: This is likely an artifact of a read error, given a far larger clone one base away. Other DNA sequences in this sample translate to the same CDR3. The rearrangement links TRDV2 to TRDJ1, with TRDD3 matching 13 bases. From germline, CDR1 is GEAIGNYY and CDR2 EKD. This CDR3 contains 17 residues. CDR3 nucleotide sequence: TGTGCCTGTGACACCTTACTGGGGGATACGCAAACCGATAAACTCATTTTT. Translated: CACDTLLGDTQTDKLIF.

Points on this clone: This DNA's translation and the protein TCRdb lists, from a much larger clone, do not match at residue 8, likely due to a read error; the protein shown is translated from the DNA. The chain recombines TRDV2 with TRDJ1; 7 bases match TRDD3. CDR1 and CDR2 (germline): GEAIGNYY, EKD. The CDR3 is 19 amino acids. Trimming cost V 0 bases and J 2 bases; bases outside gene matches: 17. CDR3: CACDTGKVLGAPLTDKLIF. CDR3 DNA sequence: TGTGCCTGTGACACCGGGAAGGTGCTGGGGGCCCCCTTGACCGATAAACTCATCTTT.

In this sample, this clone turned up many times. The TCRdb protein comes from a much larger clone and disagrees with this DNA's translation at residue 5, likely due to a read error; the protein given here is derived from the DNA. J is TRDJ1 and V is TRDV2, with a possible D match to TRDD3 (5 bases). This CDR3 is built from 15 residues. The V and J ends lost 3 bases and 7 bases respectively, with 20 bases between them. The germline CDR1 and CDR2 sequences are GEAIGNYY and EKD. The CDR3 coding sequence is TGTGCCTGTGACGCCGTGGAGGGATTACTCGGTAAACTCATCTTT. Translation: CACDAVEGLLGKLIF.

This clone showed up just a few times. One junction end does not reproduce the germline sequence, and a read error may be involved. This chain uses TRDV1 with TRDJ1, with a weak D call TRDD3 (6 bases). This CDR3 is 17 amino acids long. CDR1 and CDR2 (germline): TSWWSYY, QGS. CDR3 bases: TGCTCTGCCAGGGGACGGCCCCCTGCCGACCTGGGGGATAAACTCATCTTT. Its translation: CSARGRPPADLGDKLIF.

In regard to this clone: The likely explanation is a read error, given a far larger clone one base away. The sample holds other DNA sequences that translate to the same CDR3. This chain links TRDV2 with TRDJ1; TRDD3 aligns across 10 bases. CDR1 is GEAIGNYY and CDR2 is EKD in the germline V gene. The CDR3 totals 17 residues. This CDR3 reads CACDLVGDTRNTDKLIF. Written as DNA, the CDR3 is TGTGCCTGTGACTTGGTGGGGGATACCCGAAACACCGATAAACTCATTTTT.

A few counts support this clone. A far larger clone is a single base away, which makes a read error likely. The sample carries other DNA sequences with the same CDR3. The chain's CDR3 is CALPGDGPLPTMGDPIETDKLIF. CDR3 DNA sequence: TGTGCTCTGCCAGGGGACGGCCCCCTGCCGACCATGGGGGATCCCATCGAGACCGATAAGCTCATCTTT. The chain has TRDV1 and TRDJ1; 8 bases align to TRDD3. This CDR3 is 23 amino acids long. Looked up from germline, CDR1 is TSWWSYY and CDR2 is QGS.

This chain links TRDV1 with TRDJ1, with D perhaps TRDD2 or TRDD3 (5 bases each). Germline V gene data show CDR1 as TSWWSYY and CDR2 as QGS. CDR3 length equals 23 residues. V lost 8 bases and J lost 2, with 42 bases in between. The CDR3 sequence is CALPGDGPLPPIRDPIETDKLIF. The CDR3 region has the DNA TGTGCTCTTCCAGGGGACGGCCCCCTACCTCCCATTCGGGATCCCATCGAGACCGATAAACTCATCTTT.

Ten or more counts support this clone. TCRdb's protein for this DNA is that of a much larger clone and differs from the translation at residue 13, likely a read error; the protein shown is the DNA translation. J is TRDJ1 and V is TRDV2, with TRDD3 matching 10 bases. Germline V gives CDR1 GEAIGNYY, CDR2 EKD. The CDR3 loop spans 17 amino acids. The CDR3 DNA reads TGTGCCTGTGACCGACTGGGGGATGCGCTGTACACCTATAAACTCATCTTT. It yields the protein CACDRLGDALYTYKLIF.

Ten or more counts support this clone. An end of the junction differs from the germline gene, which may be a read error. The chain uses TRDV2 and TRDJ1, with 9 bases that match TRDD3. There are 19 residues in the CDR3. CDR1 is GEAIGNYY, CDR2 EKD, per germline. The CDR3 DNA reads as TGTGCCTGTGACACTGTTACTGGGGGACAGACTACGTACACCGATAACCTCATCTTT. This sequence encodes CACDTVTGGQTTYTDNLIF.

This clone has just a few counts. With only one base between it and a far larger clone, this is likely a read error. This sample includes further DNA sequences coding for the same CDR3. The CDR3: CALPGDGPLPTMGDPIETDKLIF. For the CDR3, the DNA is TGTGCTCTGCCAGGGGACGGCCCCCTGCCAACCATGGGGGATCCCATCGAGACCGATAAACTCATCTTT. The J gene is TRDJ1, the V gene TRDV1; 8 bases fit TRDD3. The germline V gene encodes CDR1 TSWWSYY and CDR2 QGS. The J segment lost 2 bases and the V segment lost 9 bases, leaving 35 bases of the junction unmatched. The CDR3 totals 23 residues.

This clone is a singleton in its sample. An end of the junction does not agree with germline; a read error may underlie this. The rearrangement uses TRDV2 and TRDJ1; D gene unclear. This CDR3 comprises 18 residues. Germline V CDR1 and CDR2: GEAIGNYY, EKD. The CDR3 protein is CACDTVPYPVFSYDQLIF. The CDR3 region has the DNA TGTGCCTGTGACACCGTCCCCTATCCTGTGTTCTCTTACGATCAACTCATCTTT.

The V and J genes are TRDV2 and TRDJ1; D is unresolved. Germline CDR1 reads GEAIGNYY; CDR2 reads EKD. The V end lost 0 bases, the J end lost 4 bases, and 17 bases lay between the germline ends. CDR3 length: 16 residues. CDR3 coding DNA: TGTGCCTGTGACACCGTTCGGGTGAATACTTGCGATAAACTCATCTTT. This sequence encodes CACDTVRVNTCDKLIF.

This clone was found many times. This sequence joins TRDV2 and TRDJ1; 11 bases agree with TRDD3. J was trimmed by 1 base and V by 1 base; bases with no gene match: 10. The V gene's germline CDR1 is GEAIGNYY and CDR2 EKD. This CDR3 spans 18 amino acids. The CDR3 DNA sequence: TGTGCCTGTGACACTAGTCAGACTGGGGGATATCCCACCGATAAACTCATCTTT. It is translated as CACDTSQTGGYPTDKLIF.

This clone was counted ten times or more. This probably arose from a read error, given a far larger clone one base away. Other DNA sequences in this sample translate to the same CDR3. The J gene is TRDJ1, the V gene TRDV1, with D unresolved. The CDR3 length is 17 residues. The V end lost 5 bases, the J end lost 3 bases, and 22 bases lay between the germline ends. In germline, CDR1 is TSWWSYY, CDR2 QGS. CDR3 in amino acids: CALGKRITFRASDKLIF. CDR3 DNA sequence: TGTGCTCTTGGGAAACGAATCACGTTTCGGGCTTCCGATAAACTCATCTTT.

This clone was observed a handful of times. Since a far larger clone is one base different, this is likely a read error. Other DNA sequences in this specimen translate into the identical CDR3. This chain links TRDV1 with TRDJ1, with 11 bases aligning to TRDD3. CDR1 TSWWSYY and CDR2 QGS come from the germline V gene. Trimming took 4 bases from V and 3 from J; bases not matched to a gene: 16. The CDR3 extends over 19 amino acids. The CDR3 coding sequence is TGTGCTCTTGGGGTACTCGGCCTTTTCTCTGGGGGATACCCCGATAAACTCATCTTT. This gives the protein CALGVLGLFSGGYPDKLIF.